This entry concerns a single T cell receptor beta chain. As yet, its antigen is unknown. The CDR3 contains 18 residues. The germline V gene encodes CDR1 SGHRS and CDR2 YFSETQ. Researchers used template switching to add UMIs featuring a 6-nucleotide sample barcode. From the 5' RACE reads, TCRdb lists one entry per CDR3 protein and no DNA. The sample holds approximately 160,000 distinct CDR3 sequences. This sample is drawn from a study of monozygotic twins with inflammatory bowel disease. General study findings and limits: The co-twins with IBD showed lower TCRbeta diversity (inverse Simpson) than their healthy siblings. Researchers report that IBD patients shared fewer clonotypes with others than healthy twins, especially amid disease activity. No single strong signal or clonotype associated with IBD was supported.

The TCR comes from a human donor with ulcerative colitis or Crohn's disease, or a healthy co-twin of an affected twin (not recorded which). Source material: blood. The chain employs TRBV5-1 and TRBJ1-4; as DNA is missing, the TRBD1 call by TCRdb cannot be tested. The CDR3 here is CASSSGLGQGPRGEKLFF.